The sample holds a few counts of the clone carrying this T cell receptor (beta chain). TCRdb itself ran the 5' RACE reads through MiXCR, one entry per CDR3 protein. The sample records 25,000 to 35,000 distinct CDR3 sequences, roughly 7.2% being singletons. This CDR3 contains 11 residues. Per germline, CDR1 MDHEN and CDR2 SYDVKM. Unmatched junction bases numbered 4, after V lost 3 bases and J lost 15 bases. The sample originates from a study of early T cells in non-severe SARS-CoV-2 infection. Material for sequencing was whole blood. V is TRBV28 and J is TRBJ2-1; TRBD2 agrees at 8 bases. This receptor was identified in an adult who was a healthcare worker with PCR-confirmed SARS-CoV-2 infection or an uninfected control (not recorded which). CDR3 region: CASSLGTRRFF. The CDR3 DNA follows: TGTGCCAGCAGTTTGGGGACTAGGAGGTTCTTC.